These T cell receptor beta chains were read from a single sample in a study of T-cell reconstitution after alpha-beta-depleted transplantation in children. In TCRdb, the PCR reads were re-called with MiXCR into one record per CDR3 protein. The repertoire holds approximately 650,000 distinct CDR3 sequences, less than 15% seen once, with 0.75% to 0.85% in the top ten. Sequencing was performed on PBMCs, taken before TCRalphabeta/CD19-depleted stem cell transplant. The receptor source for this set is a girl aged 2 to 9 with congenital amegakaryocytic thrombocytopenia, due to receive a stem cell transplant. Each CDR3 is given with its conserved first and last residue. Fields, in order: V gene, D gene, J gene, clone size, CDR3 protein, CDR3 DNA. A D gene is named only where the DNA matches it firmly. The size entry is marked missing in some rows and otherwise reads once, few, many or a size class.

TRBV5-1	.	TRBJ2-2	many	CASRSGTGYGTGELFF	TGCGCCAGCAGGAGCGGCACAGGGTATGGCACCGGGGAGCTGTTTTTT
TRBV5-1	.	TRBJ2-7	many	CASSLGVNYEQYF	TGCGCCAGCAGCTTGGGGGTGAACTACGAGCAGTACTTC
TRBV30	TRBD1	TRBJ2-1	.	CAWDGQGEYNEQFF	TGTGCCTGGGATGGACAGGGAGAATACAATGAGCAGTTCTTC
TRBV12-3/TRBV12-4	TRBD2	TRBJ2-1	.	CASSFERGVSNEQFF	TGTGCCAGCAGTTTCGAGCGGGGAGTTTCCAATGAGCAGTTCTTC
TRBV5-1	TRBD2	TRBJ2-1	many	CASSLLAASYNEQFF	TGCGCCAGCAGCCTCCTAGCGGCCTCCTACAATGAGCAGTTCTTC
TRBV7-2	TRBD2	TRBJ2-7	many	CASSLTSGGPYEQYF	TGTGCCAGCAGCCTTACTAGCGGGGGCCCGTACGAGCAGTACTTC
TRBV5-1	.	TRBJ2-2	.	CASSGGPAGELFF	TGCGCCAGCAGTGGAGGGCCGGCCGGGGAGCTGTTTTTT
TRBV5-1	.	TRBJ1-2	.	CASRLTGGTPGHGYTF	TGCGCCAGCAGACTGACGGGGGGGACTCCCGGTCATGGCTACACCTTC
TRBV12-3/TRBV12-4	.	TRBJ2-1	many	CASIMGSSEQFF	TGTGCCAGCATCATGGGGTCTTCCGAGCAGTTCTTC
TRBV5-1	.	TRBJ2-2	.	CASSLRDTGNTGELFF	TGCGCCAGCAGCCTTAGGGATACGGGCAACACCGGGGAGCTGTTTTTT
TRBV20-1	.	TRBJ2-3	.	CSASRRVEGTDTQYF	TGCAGTGCTAGTAGGCGGGTGGAGGGTACAGATACGCAGTATTTT
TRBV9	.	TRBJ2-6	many	CASSVAVSGANVLTF	TGTGCCAGCAGCGTAGCAGTCTCTGGGGCCAACGTCCTGACTTTC
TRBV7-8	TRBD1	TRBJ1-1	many	CASSLARTGWNTEAFF	TGTGCCAGCAGCTTAGCGCGGACAGGGTGGAACACTGAAGCTTTCTTT
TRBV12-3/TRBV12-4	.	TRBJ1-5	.	CASSFRGDSNQPQHF	TGTGCCAGCAGTTTCCGGGGAGATAGCAATCAGCCCCAGCATTTT
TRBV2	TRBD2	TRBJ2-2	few	CASSVEREGLSTGELFF	TGTGCCAGCAGTGTGGAGCGGGAGGGCCTTAGCACCGGGGAGCTGTTTTTT
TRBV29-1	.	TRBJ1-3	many	CSVVSTPGNTIYF	TGCAGCGTTGTCTCCACCCCTGGAAACACCATATATTTT
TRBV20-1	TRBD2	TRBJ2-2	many	CSAGLAGALNTGELFF	TGCAGTGCGGGTCTAGCGGGAGCATTGAACACCGGGGAGCTGTTTTTT
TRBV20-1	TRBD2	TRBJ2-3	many	CSARVAGGHTQYF	TGCAGTGCTAGAGTGGCGGGAGGACATACGCAGTATTTT
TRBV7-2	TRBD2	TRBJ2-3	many	CASRSTSGRADTQYF	TGTGCCAGCAGGTCGACTAGCGGGAGAGCAGATACGCAGTATTTT
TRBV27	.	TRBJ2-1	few	CASSSTQSTSPSSYNEQFF	TGTGCCAGCAGTTCCACCCAGTCCACAAGTCCTAGCTCCTACAATGAGCAGTTCTTC
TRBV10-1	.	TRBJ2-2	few	CASSEAGNRAGELFF	TGCGCCAGCAGTGAGGCCGGGAATAGAGCGGGGGAGCTGTTTTTT
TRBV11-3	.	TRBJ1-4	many	CASSRGPEDEKLFF	TGTGCCAGCAGTCGTGGTCCAGAGGATGAAAAACTGTTTTTT
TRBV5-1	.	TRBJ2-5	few	CASSLLGTPEVPQYF	TGCGCCAGCAGCCTCCTCGGGACTCCGGAGGTTCCCCAGTACTTC
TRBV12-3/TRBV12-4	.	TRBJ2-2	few	CATTRNWELFF	TGTGCCACCACCCGTAACTGGGAGCTGTTTTTT
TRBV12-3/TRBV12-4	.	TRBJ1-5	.	CASSTYSNQPQDF	TGTGCCAGCAGTACGTATAGCAATCAGCCCCAGGATTTT
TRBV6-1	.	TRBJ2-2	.	CASSIRPYTGELFF	TGTGCCAGCAGTATCCGGCCTTACACCGGGGAGCTGTTTTTT
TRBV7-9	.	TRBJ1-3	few	CASGHRGSGNTIYF	TGTGCCAGCGGGCATCGCGGCTCTGGAAACACCATATATTTT
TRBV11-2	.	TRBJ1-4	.	CASSLDLGRGFGGTNEKLFF	TGTGCCAGCAGCTTAGATTTAGGCAGGGGCTTTGGTGGAACTAATGAAAAACTGTTTTTT
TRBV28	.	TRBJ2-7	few	CASREGSREQYF	TGTGCCAGCAGGGAGGGAAGTCGCGAGCAGTACTTC
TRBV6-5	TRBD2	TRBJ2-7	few	CASSYSLAAKPYEQYF	TGTGCCAGCAGTTACTCCCTAGCGGCAAAGCCCTACGAGCAGTACTTC
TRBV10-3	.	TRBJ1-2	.	CAIGAGGSISYGYTF	TGTGCCATCGGGGCAGGAGGCTCCATTAGCTATGGCTACACCTTC
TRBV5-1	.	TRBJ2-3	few	CASSFLGRDTDTQYF	TGCGCCAGCAGCTTTCTGGGCAGGGACACAGATACGCAGTATTTT
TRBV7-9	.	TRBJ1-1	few	CASSLVTNMNTEAFF	TGTGCCAGCAGCTTAGTCACAAACATGAACACTGAAGCTTTCTTT
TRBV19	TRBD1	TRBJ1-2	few	CASSMRTGNYGYTF	TGTGCCAGTAGTATGCGGACAGGGAACTATGGCTACACCTTC
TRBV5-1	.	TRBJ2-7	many	CASSLQGTYYEQYF	TGCGCCAGCAGCTTACAGGGGACTTACTACGAGCAGTACTTC
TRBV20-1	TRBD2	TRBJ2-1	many	CSARVLAGQPRDFF	TGCAGTGCTAGGGTACTAGCGGGACAACCCCGGGACTTCTTC
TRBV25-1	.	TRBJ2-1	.	CASSTHNPGLYNEQFF	TGTGCCAGCAGTACACACAATCCGGGACTTTACAATGAGCAGTTCTTC
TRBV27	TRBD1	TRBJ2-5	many	CASSSHSGTVETQYF	TGTGCCAGCAGTTCCCACTCCGGGACAGTCGAGACCCAGTACTTC
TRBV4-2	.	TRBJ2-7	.	CASSQDPYGSGLLGEQYF	TGTGCCAGCAGCCAAGATCCCTATGGTAGCGGCCTCCTAGGGGAGCAGTACTTC
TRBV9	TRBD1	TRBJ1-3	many	CASGEDRGWLGVGNTIYF	TGTGCCAGCGGAGAGGACAGGGGGTGGCTTGGAGTTGGAAACACCATATATTTT
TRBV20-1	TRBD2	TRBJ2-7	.	CSARDLYGAGGPNEQYF	TGCAGTGCTAGAGATCTCTACGGGGCGGGAGGGCCTAACGAGCAGTACTTC
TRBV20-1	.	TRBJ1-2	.	CSARRPPADSYYGYTF	TGCAGTGCTAGAAGGCCCCCGGCGGACTCTTACTATGGCTACACCTTC
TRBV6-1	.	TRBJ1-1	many	CASSERDPNTEAFF	TGTGCCAGCAGTGAGAGAGACCCGAACACTGAAGCTTTCTTT
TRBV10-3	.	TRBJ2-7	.	CAISDLQFSYEQYF	TGTGCCATCAGTGACCTTCAATTTTCCTACGAGCAGTACTTC
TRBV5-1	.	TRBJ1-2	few	CASSFTQTGHGYTF	TGCGCCAGCAGCTTTACCCAAACGGGGCATGGCTACACCTTC
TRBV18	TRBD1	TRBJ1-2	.	CASSPRRDRVYGYTF	TGTGCCAGCTCACCACGTCGGGACAGGGTCTATGGCTACACCTTC
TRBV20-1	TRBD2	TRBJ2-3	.	CSARRASGGAIRSDTQYF	TGCAGTGCTAGAAGGGCCAGCGGGGGAGCCATCCGTTCAGATACGCAGTATTTT
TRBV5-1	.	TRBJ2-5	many	CASSVKTQYF	TGCGCCAGCAGCGTTAAGACCCAGTACTTC
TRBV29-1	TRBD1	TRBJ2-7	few	CSVEDETGLGQYF	TGCAGCGTTGAAGATGAGACAGGGCTGGGGCAGTACTTC
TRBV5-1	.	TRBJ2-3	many	CASSLYRTGDTQYF	TGCGCCAGCAGCTTGTATAGGACGGGGGATACGCAGTATTTT
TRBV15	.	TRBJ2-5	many	CATSRGATEETQYF	TGTGCCACCAGCAGAGGAGCGACGGAAGAGACCCAGTACTTC
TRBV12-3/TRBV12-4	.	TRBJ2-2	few	CASSLVSGGTGELFF	TGTGCCAGCAGTTTGGTTAGCGGAGGCACCGGGGAGCTGTTTTTT
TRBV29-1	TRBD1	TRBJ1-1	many	CSVVGTGGRGTEAFF	TGCAGCGTTGTTGGGACAGGGGGCCGGGGCACTGAAGCTTTCTTT
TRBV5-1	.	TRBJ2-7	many	CASRTGGQIYEQYF	TGCGCCAGCAGGACAGGTGGACAGATCTACGAGCAGTACTTC
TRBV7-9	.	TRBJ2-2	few	CASSFSSLATPTGELFF	TGTGCCAGCAGCTTTTCGTCGCTAGCTACCCCTACCGGGGAGCTGTTTTTT
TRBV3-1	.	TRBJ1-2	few	CASSQGPGGVDGYTF	TGTGCCAGCAGCCAAGGGCCGGGGGGCGTGGATGGCTACACCTTC
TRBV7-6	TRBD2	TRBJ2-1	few	CASSHPGLAGVEQFF	TGTGCCAGCAGCCACCCGGGACTAGCGGGAGTTGAGCAGTTCTTC